A selection of T cell receptor beta chains follows, all from one sample in a study of OX40 agonist ivuxolimab in advanced cancers. The method was immunoSEQ multiplex PCR; TCRdb's version includes in-frame clones alone and lacks a portion of them. The repertoire holds over 75,000 clones, with roughly nine tenths as singletons. The sample in question was CD4+ or CD8+ T cells sorted from blood, obtained in a trial of the OX40 agonist ivuxolimab. The source is an adult with an advanced solid tumor such as melanoma, head and neck, liver or kidney cancer. The CDR3 runs from the conserved cysteine through the conserved F or W. Each record gives: clone size, J gene, V gene, D gene, CDR3 protein, CDR3 DNA. A D gene is named only where the DNA matches it firmly. The size field is filled for only some rows; it gives once, few, many or a size class.

. TRBJ1-2 TRBV14 . CASSPARSNGYTF TGTGCCAGCAGCCCGGCCCGTTCAAATGGCTACACCTTC
. TRBJ1-1 TRBV27 TRBD1 CASRGQLEAFF TGTGCCAGCAGGGGACAGCTTGAAGCTTTCTTT
. TRBJ2-7 TRBV6-6 TRBD1 CASSLRGGPSYEQYF TGTGCCAGCAGCCTAAGAGGGGGCCCCAGCTACGAGCAGTACTTC
. TRBJ2-1 TRBV4-1 . CASSLRGQGWSYNEQFF TGCGCCAGCAGCCTCCGCGGGCAGGGGTGGTCCTACAATGAGCAGTTCTTC
. TRBJ1-3 TRBV5-4 TRBD1 CASRWTGHRASDGNTIYF TGTGCCAGCAGGTGGACAGGGCACCGGGCCAGTGATGGAAACACCATATATTTT
. TRBJ1-5 TRBV10-3 TRBD1 CAISESLSGTGIVNQPQHF TGTGCCATCAGTGAGTCCCTATCCGGGACAGGGATTGTCAATCAGCCCCAGCATTTT
. TRBJ2-7 TRBV5-1 . CASAKGTVSVYEQYF TGCGCCAGCGCCAAAGGGACCGTTAGTGTCTACGAGCAGTACTTC
. TRBJ2-7 TRBV28 TRBD1 CASRALGQGTYEQYF TGTGCCAGCAGGGCCCTTGGACAGGGCACCTACGAGCAGTACTTC
. TRBJ1-1 TRBV7-9 . CASSARLGLTTEAFF TGTGCCAGCAGCGCTCGTCTAGGCCTAACGACTGAAGCTTTCTTT
. TRBJ2-1 TRBV25-1 . CASSEYTAGSVGKQFF TGTGCCAGCAGTGAATATACGGCAGGGTCCGTAGGCAAGCAGTTCTTC
. TRBJ2-1 TRBV27 . CASGSGPKPYNEQFF TGTGCCAGCGGAAGTGGACCCAAACCTTACAATGAGCAGTTCTTC
. TRBJ2-3 TRBV5-1 . CASSLEFARQSSTDTQYF TGCGCCAGCAGCTTGGAATTCGCCAGACAATCTAGCACAGATACGCAGTATTTT
. TRBJ2-3 TRBV15 . CATSRDLGGNRADTQYF TGTGCCACCAGCAGAGATCTTGGCGGGAATAGAGCAGATACGCAGTATTTT
once TRBJ2-2 TRBV6-4 . CASSPQVPGGELFF TGTGCCAGCAGCCCCCAGGTTCCTGGCGGGGAGCTGTTTTTT
. TRBJ2-1 TRBV6-1 . CASHFDRTINEQFF TGTGCCAGCCACTTTGATCGGACTATCAATGAGCAGTTCTTC
. TRBJ1-2 TRBV28 . CASSLEAGLFYGYTF TGTGCCAGCAGTTTGGAGGCAGGACTTTTCTATGGCTACACCTTC
. TRBJ2-5 TRBV19 . CASSGSGETQYF TGTGCCAGTAGCGGGAGCGGGGAGACCCAGTACTTC
. TRBJ2-7 TRBV11-3 . CASSLDPYEQYF TGTGCCAGCAGCTTAGACCCCTACGAGCAGTACTTC
. TRBJ1-1 TRBV12-5 TRBD1 CASGLDRTGERGLNTEAFF TGTGCTAGTGGTTTGGACCGGACAGGGGAAAGGGGTCTGAACACTGAAGCTTTCTTT
. TRBJ1-2 TRBV5-1 . CASSLGEPGRRRYTF TGCGCCAGCAGCTTGGGAGAGCCGGGACGCCGCCGCTACACCTTC
. TRBJ2-1 TRBV7-7 . CASSPGREQYNEQFF TGTGCTAGCAGCCCCGGGCGGGAACAATACAATGAGCAGTTCTTC
once TRBJ1-1 TRBV10-3 . CAISRDKRDAFF TGTGCCATCAGCCGGGACAAAAGAGACGCTTTCTTT